These 9 T cell receptor beta chains originate from one sample sequenced in a study of blood T cell repertoires in COVID-19. The data were produced by immunoSEQ multiplex PCR, yet TCRdb's version contains in-frame clones alone and is incomplete. The sample lists tens of thousands of clones; approximately 87% were seen once. Sequencing was carried out using peripheral blood. The receptors derive from a woman older than 75 with acute or convalescent COVID-19.

The gene calls are TRBV7-7 and TRBJ2-3, with TRBD2 matching 9 bases. The CDR3 sequence is 16 residues long. J gave up 4 bases and V 5 bases, and 10 bases lay outside the gene matches. CDR1 and CDR2 (germline): SSHAT, FNYEAQ (reference sequence). Here the CDR3 reads CASSRWASGNADTQYF. CDR3 sequence (DNA): TGTGCCAGCAGCCGCTGGGCTAGCGGGAATGCAGATACGCAGTATTTT.

This rearrangement joins TRBV18 to TRBJ2-6, with a weak D call TRBD1 (5 bases). Germline V gene sequence: CDR1 KGHSH, CDR2 LQKENI. The CDR3 is 17 residues long. Trimming removed 2 bases at V and 2 bases at J, with 13 bases between. DNA of the CDR3: TGTGCCAGCTCACCATTGGGGCTTACTGCTGGGGCCAACGTCCTGACTTTC. Translation gives CASSPLGLTAGANVLTF. The full variable domain, in which reference TRBV18 and TRBJ2-6 provide the parts outside the CDR3, is NAGVMQNPRHLVRRRGQEARLRCSPMKGHSHVYWYRQLPEEGLKFMVYLQKENIIDESGMPKERFSAEFPKEGPSILRIQQVVRGDSAAYFCASSPLGLTAGANVLTFGAGSRLTVL.

This chain joins TRBV24-1 and TRBJ2-7; 9 bases are shared with TRBD1. V gave up 8 bases and J gave up 1 base; unmatched junction bases: 5. The CDR3 covers 14 residues. CDR1 and CDR2 from the germline V gene are KGHDR and SFDVKD. CDR3 sequence reads: CATNGGQGSYEQYF. CDR3 nucleotides: TGTGCCACCAATGGGGGACAGGGTTCCTACGAGCAGTACTTC.

V usage is TRBV20-1 and J usage is TRBJ2-3; D call uncertain. Germline V gives CDR1 DFQATT, CDR2 SNEGSKA (reference sequence). The germline V and J ends were trimmed by 3 bases and 0 bases, with 10 bases remaining between them. The CDR3 spans 14 residues. The CDR3 DNA is TGCAGTGCTAGTTTGCAGTCTAGCACAGATACGCAGTATTTT. Amino acids: CSASLQSSTDTQYF.

This clone was seen only a few times. V usage is TRBV5-4 and J usage is TRBJ2-1; 7 nucleotides line up with TRBD1. Germline V CDR1 and CDR2: SGHNT, YYREEE (reference sequence). The V segment lost 7 bases and the J segment 8 bases; nucleotides outside the gene matches: 12. CDR3 size: 14 residues. The CDR3 DNA reads as TGTGCCAGCCAAGGGGGCTGGTTCGGCGATGAGCAGTTCTTC. Protein product: CASQGGWFGDEQFF.

J is TRBJ1-5 and V is TRBV4-1, with TRBD1 matching 10 bases. Germline CDR1 and CDR2: MGHRA and YSYEKL. After removal of 0 bases from V and 7 bases from J, the junction contained 6 bases not matched to a gene. This CDR3 contains 16 residues. The CDR3: CASSQEGTGVGQPQHF. In DNA, the CDR3 is TGCGCCAGCAGCCAAGAGGGGACAGGGGTCGGGCAGCCCCAGCATTTT.

This chain connects TRBV6-5 to TRBJ1-1; D possibly corresponds to TRBD1 (5 bases). Germline CDR1 is MNHEY and CDR2 is SVGAGI. Trimming removed 6 bases from V and 1 base from J, with 12 bases in between. The CDR3 sequence is 14 residues long. The CDR3 sequence: CASSLTDRNTEAFF. In nucleotides, the CDR3 is TGTGCCAGCAGCCTTACTGACAGGAACACTGAAGCTTTCTTT.

The chain has TRBV5-6 and TRBJ2-7; tentatively, D is TRBD2 (6 bases). This CDR3 contains 15 residues. The V gene lost 1 base and the J gene lost 0 bases, with 11 bases spanning the gap. Looked up from germline, CDR1 is SGHDT and CDR2 is YYEEEE. DNA for the CDR3: TGTGCCAGCAGCTTGCGTGGGGGGAGCTCCTACGAGCAGTACTTC. Protein sequence: CASSLRGGSSYEQYF.

This rearrangement joins TRBV11-2 to TRBJ1-1; D may be TRBD1 (6 bases). The CDR3 loop spans 16 amino acids. Trimming left V 5 bases short and J 1 base short, with 17 bases between. CDR1 is SGHAT and CDR2 is FQNNGV in the germline V gene. The CDR3 region is CASSPFGGGGNTEAFF. The CDR3 DNA reads as TGTGCCAGCAGCCCCTTTGGGGGAGGGGGGAACACTGAAGCTTTCTTT.